This T cell receptor (beta chain) derives from a study of T cells in Graves' hyperthyroidism and ophthalmopathy. Amplification targeted TCR beta CDR3 regions from RNA transcripts. The TCR CDR3 was amplified in a first-round RT-PCR using the HTBI primer set. TCRdb analysed the multiplex PCR reads with MiXCR anew, one entry per CDR3 protein. The sample has around 440,000 distinct CDR3 sequences, approximately 14% seen once; the top ten hold roughly 7.4%. This CDR3 region has 16 residues. V lost 0 bases to trimming and J lost 0 bases; unmatched junction nucleotides: 2. Germline CDR1 LGHNT, CDR2 FRNRAP. This clonotype was picked up many times.

Sequenced material: blood. The J gene is TRBJ2-1, the V gene TRBV12-5; 7 bases are shared with TRBD2. The source of this sequence is a woman younger than 35 with Graves' hyperthyroidism. CDR3: CASGLVGGSSYNEQFF. CDR3 sequence (DNA): TGTGCTAGTGGTTTGGTGGGGGGGAGCTCCTACAATGAGCAGTTCTTC. The full variable domain, in which reference TRBV12-5 and TRBJ2-1 provide the parts outside the CDR3, is DARVTQTPRHKVTEMGQEVTMRCQPILGHNTVFWYRQTMMQGLELLAYFRNRAPLDDSGMPKDRFSAEMPDATLATLKIQPSEPRDSAVYFCASGLVGGSSYNEQFFGPGTRLTVL.